The present T cell receptor (beta chain) was sequenced within a study of cytomegalovirus exposure and HLA in healthy donors. The study ran its PCR with 60 Vbeta and 13 Jbeta primers. Some clones are missing from TCRdb's copy, which holds only in-frame ones; the method was immunoSEQ multiplex PCR. The sample yields 150,000 to 200,000 clones, roughly 80% seen once. Germline loops: CDR1 MNHEY, CDR2 SVGAGI. V was clipped by 5 bases and J by 6 bases, with 11 bases between them. The CDR3 runs to 13 residues. This chain connects TRBV6-5 to TRBJ2-1; no definite D call. This receptor was taken from a man younger than 40 in good health and CMV-seropositive. The sequenced sample consisted of PBMCs. The DNA of the CDR3 is TGTGCCAGCAGTGGAATTAGCAGCAATGAGCAGTTCTTC. Translated, it gives CASSGISSNEQFF.